This entry describes one T cell receptor beta chain. The data were taken from a study of shared clonotypes between healthy human individuals. The germline CDR1 and CDR2 sequences are MGHRA and YSYEKL. The CDR3 has 16 amino acids. Losses at the gene ends were 0 bases for V and 2 bases for J; bases not matched to a gene: 3. TCRdb's copy holds only in-frame clones and misses some; the assay was immunoSEQ multiplex PCR. The table shows 2 million to 2.5 million clones, with nearly 97% occurring only once. This sequence was found in a man aged 18 to 30 in good health. The chain has TRBV4-1 and TRBJ2-1; 8 bases match TRBD1. Sequenced: naive CD4+ T cells sorted from blood. Indicated subset: CD45RA+ positively selected. CDR3 loop: CASSQEDRVAYNEQFF. Here the CDR3 DNA reads TGCGCCAGCAGCCAAGAGGACAGGGTCGCCTACAATGAGCAGTTCTTC.